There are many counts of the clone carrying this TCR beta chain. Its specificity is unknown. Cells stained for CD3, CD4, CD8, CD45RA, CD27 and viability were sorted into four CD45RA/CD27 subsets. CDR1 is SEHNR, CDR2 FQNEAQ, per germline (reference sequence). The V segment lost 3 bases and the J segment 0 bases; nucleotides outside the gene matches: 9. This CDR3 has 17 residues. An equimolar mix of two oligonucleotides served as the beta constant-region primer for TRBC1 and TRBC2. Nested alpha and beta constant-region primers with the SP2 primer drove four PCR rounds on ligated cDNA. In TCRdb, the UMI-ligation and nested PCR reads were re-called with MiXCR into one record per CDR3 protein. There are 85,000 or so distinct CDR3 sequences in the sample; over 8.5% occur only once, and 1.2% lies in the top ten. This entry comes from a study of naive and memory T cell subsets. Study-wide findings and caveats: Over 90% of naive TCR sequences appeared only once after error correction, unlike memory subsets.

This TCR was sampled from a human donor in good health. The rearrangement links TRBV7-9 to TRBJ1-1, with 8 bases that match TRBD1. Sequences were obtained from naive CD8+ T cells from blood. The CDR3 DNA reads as TGTGCCAGCAGCTTTTGGGTGGCAGGGGGCATGAACACTGAAGCTTTCTTT. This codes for CASSFWVAGGMNTEAFF. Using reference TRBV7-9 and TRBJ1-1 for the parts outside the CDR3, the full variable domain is DTGVSQNPRHKITKRGQNVTFRCDPISEHNRLYWYRQTLGQGPEFLTYFQNEAQLEKSRLLSDRFSAERPKGSFSTLEIQRTEQGDSAMYLCASSFWVAGGMNTEAFFGQGTRLTVV.